This T cell receptor (beta chain) was observed in a study of T cell responses to AZD1222 COVID-19 vaccine listed by TCRdb under 2021. Concerning the study at large: TCR sequencing was performed for more than 230 trial participants, of whom 200 to 210 were given two doses of AZD1222 and around 26 were given two doses of MenACWY control vaccine. Enrollment into the trials was organized by age into subgroups of 18-55, 56-69 and 70-plus years, and those subgroups contained roughly 160, 29 and 62 TCR-sequenced participants, respectively.

Note on this clone: It lacks a known antigen. Base qualities are missing; no much larger clone stands one base away.

The CDR3 regions of human TCRbeta chains were analyzed by immunosequencing. Under the source paper's analysis protocol: Repertoire TCRs were checked for matches against a reference library of SARS-CoV-2-specific TCRs that had been generated using the MIRA antigen-specificity platform. Breadth meant the fraction of unique TCRs that were SARS-CoV-2-associated, whereas depth meant the fraction of total T cells that were SARS-CoV-2-associated. Each spike-specific TCR was assigned to its reactive spike region and to a CD4 or CD8 class using the MIRA data. Log10-transformed breadth and depth values were compared by one-way ANOVA with Sidak's multiple comparisons tests. The table was pulled from immuneACCESS by TCRdb, which kept in-frame rearrangements only. Such tables lose some clones; where checked, under half of the loss comes from unresolved V genes, and the rest has no known cause. V and J calls and clone size follow that table, whereas D and trimming were derived from the DNA. The sample table contains about 140,000 clones; only one count was recorded for approximately 92% of them. In total, the top ten clones hold roughly 3.5% of the sample.

The investigation overall reported the following: Most participants were white British and females outnumbered males, and the authors suggested that clonal diversity may have been underestimated. Because no day 14 peak-response samples were available, repertoires were characterized only after the peak T cell response. The vaccine-associated CD4 TCRs covered the entire spike protein, and the dominant responses fell in regions 160-218 and 743-854. Epitopes outside the regions mutated in the B.1.351 and B.1.1.7 variants were reportedly recognized by nearly half of the unique spike-specific TCRs. The 56-69-year group was small, and its depth increase did not reach significance, likely because of low power. A significant rise in spike-specific TCR breadth and depth was observed after two AZD1222 doses relative to day 0 and relative to MenACWY recipients. Conclusions about previously exposed vaccinees are limited, since just a handful of AZD1222 recipients were seropositive for SARS-CoV-2 at baseline.

What the time point label conveys for this sample: about 28 days (+/-7) after the second vaccine dose. Because spike-specific TCR depth and breadth did not differ between the two schedules, AZD1222 recipients who got a second dose at roughly 4 weeks were pooled with those who got a second dose at roughly 12 weeks. Samples from vaccinated people were obtained from the UK trials COV001 and COV002, which included a single-blind randomized controlled phase 2/3 trial of AZD1222 (ChAdOx1 nCoV-19) in healthy adults. For TCRbeta chain sequencing, PBMC samples were collected from trial participants at day 0 and at day 28 after the second dose. Its CDR3 holds 15 amino acids, cysteine through phenylalanine. Only CDR3 DNA is held: 45 bases, read in frame from base 1. V is cut by 3 bases and J by 3 bases, and the space between the germline ends is 14 bases. CDR1 and CDR2 (SGHTA, FQGNSA) derive from the germline V gene.

This clonotype was sampled from an adult who received the AZD1222 COVID-19 vaccine. Sequenced material: peripheral blood, taken 28 days after the second AZD1222 dose. The chain is encoded by TRBV7-2 joined to TRBJ1-1; confidence is insufficient to name the D gene. The sequenced DNA is TGTGCCAGCAGCTTGGAGGGCGCGTGGGACACTGAAGCTTTCTTT. Translation gives CASSLEGAWDTEAFF.